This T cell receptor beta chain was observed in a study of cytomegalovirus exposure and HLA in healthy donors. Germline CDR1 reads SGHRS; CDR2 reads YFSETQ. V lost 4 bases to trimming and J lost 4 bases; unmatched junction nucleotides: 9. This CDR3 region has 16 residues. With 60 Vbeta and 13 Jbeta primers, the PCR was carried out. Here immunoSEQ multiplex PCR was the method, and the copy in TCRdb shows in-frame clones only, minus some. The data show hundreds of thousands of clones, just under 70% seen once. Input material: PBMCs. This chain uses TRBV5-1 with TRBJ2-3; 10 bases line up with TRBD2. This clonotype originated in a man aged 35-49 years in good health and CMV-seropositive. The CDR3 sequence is CASSPGSGGASDTQYF. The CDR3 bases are TGCGCCAGCAGCCCCGGGAGCGGGGGGGCTTCAGATACGCAGTATTTT. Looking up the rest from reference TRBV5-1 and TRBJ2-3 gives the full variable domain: KAGVTQTPRYLIKTRGQQVTLSCSPISGHRSVSWYQQTPGQGLQFLFEYFSETQRNKGNFPGRFSGRQFSNSRSEMNVSTLELGDSALYLCASSPGSGGASDTQYFGPGTRLTVL.